This T cell receptor beta chain is drawn from a study of blood T cell repertoires in COVID-19. Whole-study context: Samples representing acute and convalescent COVID-19 were sourced from the United States, Italy and Spain.

The V gene's germline CDR1 is SGHRS and CDR2 YFSETQ. Between the trimmed V and J ends, which lost 4 bases and 5 bases, there was a span of 16 bases. CDR3 length: 14 residues. Recovery meant two consecutive negative NP/OP PCR tests, professional clearance, or resolved symptoms. TCRdb's copy holds only in-frame clones and misses some; the assay was immunoSEQ multiplex PCR. The sample contains about 150,000 clones, 86% of which appear only once. The receptor was isolated from a man aged 45-65 years who had recovered from COVID-19. The chain is built from TRBV5-1 and TRBJ2-7; TRBD1 might be the D (6 bases). Sequenced material: PBMCs or T cells enriched from blood (not recorded which). The CDR3 DNA reads TGCGCCAGCAGCATTAGACAGGTAGTAAACGAGCAGTACTTC. This translates into CASSIRQVVNEQYF.